The 13 T cell receptor beta chains below were found in one sample sequenced in a study of cytomegalovirus exposure and HLA in healthy donors. TCRdb keeps only in-frame clones here, not all; method: immunoSEQ multiplex PCR. This sample has some 44,000 clones; 92% occur once, and the top ten carry more than 4.5%. The specimen sequenced was PBMCs. These TCRs come from a man younger than 35 in good health and CMV-seronegative.

The chain is built from TRBV5-4 and TRBJ2-7, with D hard to call. Trimming removed 1 base at V and 7 bases at J, with 6 bases between. Germline V gene sequence: CDR1 SGHNT, CDR2 YYREEE (reference sequence). CDR3 length: 11 amino acids. Here the CDR3 DNA reads TGTGCCAGCAGCTTGCTAGAAGAGCAGTACTTC. Residues: CASSLLEEQYF. Variable domain in full (rest from reference TRBV5-4 and TRBJ2-7): ETGVTQSPTHLIKTRGQQVTLRCSSQSGHNTVSWYQQALGQGPQFIFQYYREEENGRGNFPPRFSGLQFPNYSSELNVNALELDDSALYLCASSLLEEQYFGPGTRLTVT.

The chain carries TRBV7-9 and TRBJ2-3; 9 bases line up with TRBD2. CDR3 length: 15 amino acids. Looked up from germline, CDR1 is SEHNR and CDR2 is FQNEAQ (reference sequence). With 3 bases clipped from V and 4 bases from J, the junction kept 5 bases outside the gene matches. Written as DNA, the CDR3 is TGTGCCAGCAGCTTTAGCGGGAGCCGCCCAGATACGCAGTATTTT. This gives the protein CASSFSGSRPDTQYF. Full variable domain (remainder filled in from reference TRBV7-9 and TRBJ2-3): DTGVSQNPRHKITKRGQNVTFRCDPISEHNRLYWYRQTLGQGPEFLTYFQNEAQLEKSRLLSDRFSAERPKGSFSTLEIQRTEQGDSAMYLCASSFSGSRPDTQYFGPGTRLTVL.

The rearrangement uses TRBV28 and TRBJ2-7, with 12 bases that match TRBD2. Per germline, CDR1 MDHEN and CDR2 SYDVKM. Trimming cost V 6 bases and J 4 bases; bases outside gene matches: 13. CDR3 size: 17 residues. CDR3 nucleotide sequence: TGTGCCAGCAGCTCGACTAGCTGGACTAGCGGGGAGTACGAGCAGTACTTC. Its translation is CASSSTSWTSGEYEQYF.

V and J are TRBV7-8 and TRBJ2-5; 16 bases are a match to TRBD2. Germline CDR1 SGHVS, CDR2 FQNEAQ. The V gene end was trimmed by 4 bases and the J gene end by 5 bases; junction bases not matched to a gene: 10. This CDR3 spans 18 amino acids. This chain's CDR3 is CASSSPGTSGGAVETQYF. CDR3 nucleotides: TGTGCCAGCAGCTCCCCTGGGACTAGCGGGGGGGCGGTGGAGACCCAGTACTTC.

The CDR3 nucleotides read TGTGCCAGCAGTTTTCATGGAGTAGCTTTCTTT. Its translation is CASSFHGVAFF. The V and J genes are TRBV27 and TRBJ1-1; D is uncertain. Trimming took off 3 bases at V and 10 bases at J, with 9 bases between the two ends. CDR1 and CDR2 from the germline V gene are MNHEY and SMNVEV (reference sequence). The CDR3 covers 11 residues.

V gene TRBV6-5 combines with J gene TRBJ2-7, with D unclear. V lost 4 bases and J 6 bases, leaving 13 bases between the germline ends. This CDR3 contains 13 residues. Germline assignment: CDR1 MNHEY and CDR2 SVGAGI. CDR3 residues: CASSFTSGGEQYF. Written as DNA, the CDR3 is TGTGCCAGCAGTTTCACGTCCGGTGGCGAGCAGTACTTC.

The chain couples TRBV2 to TRBJ1-2; D is perhaps TRBD1 (5 bases). Germline-derived CDR1 and CDR2 are SNHLY and FYNNEI. This CDR3 contains 14 residues. Trimming shortened V by 6 bases and J by 4 bases, and 15 bases separated the two germline ends. CDR3 region: CASRAGSGPYGYTF. CDR3 nucleotide sequence: TGTGCCAGCAGGGCAGGCTCAGGGCCCTATGGCTACACCTTC.

The rearrangement joins TRBV4-3 to TRBJ2-3; 12 bases agree with TRBD2. With 4 bases clipped from V and 4 bases from J, the junction kept 3 bases outside the gene matches. The CDR3 spans 15 residues. Germline loops: CDR1 LGHNA, CDR2 YSLEER. CDR3 protein: CASSRTSGGPDTQYF. In nucleotides, the CDR3 is TGCGCCAGCAGCCGTACTAGCGGGGGGCCAGATACGCAGTATTTT.

Only a few counts were recorded for this clone. This sequence joins TRBV19 and TRBJ1-5; unclear D gene. V was cut by 10 bases and J by 5 bases, with 3 bases left in between. The germline CDR1 and CDR2 sequences are LNHDA and SQIVND (reference sequence). The CDR3 has 9 amino acids. The CDR3 region has the DNA TGTGCCACAGATCAGCCCCAGCATTTT. As protein: CATDQPQHF.

This sequence joins TRBV27 and TRBJ2-7, with 7 bases that match TRBD2. The CDR3 contains 14 residues. CDR1 and CDR2 from the germline V gene are MNHEY and SMNVEV (reference sequence). Trimming cost V 2 bases and J 4 bases; bases outside gene matches: 5. The CDR3 sequence: CASSLAGATYEQYF. In DNA, the CDR3 is TGTGCCAGCAGTTTAGCGGGAGCTACATACGAGCAGTACTTC.

V is TRBV5-1 and J is TRBJ1-2, with D possibly being TRBD1 (6 bases). V dropped 4 bases and J dropped 4 bases, with 17 bases sitting between them. Germline assignment: CDR1 SGHRS and CDR2 YFSETQ. The CDR3 sequence is 15 residues long. The CDR3 spells CASSTVSGESYGYTF. The CDR3, as DNA: TGCGCCAGCAGCACGGTTTCAGGGGAGAGCTATGGCTACACCTTC.

The chain links TRBV5-4 to TRBJ2-1, with 12 bases lining up with TRBD1. Germline-derived CDR1 and CDR2 are SGHNT and YYREEE (reference sequence). J was trimmed by 9 bases and V by 1 base; bases with no gene match: 5. The CDR3 contains 15 residues. CDR3 region: CASSLKGQGAGEQFF. Here the CDR3 DNA reads TGTGCCAGCAGCTTGAAGGGACAGGGGGCCGGTGAGCAGTTCTTC.

The chain uses TRBV5-6 and TRBJ2-1; 8 bases match TRBD1. The V gene end was trimmed by 1 base and the J gene end by 3 bases; junction bases not matched to a gene: 9. Germline V gene data show CDR1 as SGHDT and CDR2 as YYEEEE. The CDR3 extends over 17 amino acids. In DNA form, the CDR3 reads TGTGCCAGCAGCTTGATAGCAGGGGGCCCAATCTACAATGAGCAGTTCTTC. Translation gives CASSLIAGGPIYNEQFF.